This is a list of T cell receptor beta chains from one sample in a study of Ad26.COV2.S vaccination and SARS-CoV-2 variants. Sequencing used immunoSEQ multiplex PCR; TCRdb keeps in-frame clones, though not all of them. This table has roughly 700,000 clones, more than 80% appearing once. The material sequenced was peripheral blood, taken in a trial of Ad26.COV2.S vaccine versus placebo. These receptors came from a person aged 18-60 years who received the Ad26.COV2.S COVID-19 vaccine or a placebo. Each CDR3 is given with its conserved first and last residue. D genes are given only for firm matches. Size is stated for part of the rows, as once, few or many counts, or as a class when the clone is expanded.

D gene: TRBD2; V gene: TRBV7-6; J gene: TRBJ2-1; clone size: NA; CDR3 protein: CASSPFSGSGNEQFF; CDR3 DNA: TGTGCCAGCAGCCCCTTTAGCGGGAGTGGCAATGAGCAGTTCTTC
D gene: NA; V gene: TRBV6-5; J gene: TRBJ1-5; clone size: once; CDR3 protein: CASSNGGGSNQPQHF; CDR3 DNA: TGTGCCAGCAGCAACGGAGGGGGTAGCAATCAGCCCCAGCATTTT
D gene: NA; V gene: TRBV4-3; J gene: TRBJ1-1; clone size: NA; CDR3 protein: CASASGLTGDTEAFF; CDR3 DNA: TGCGCCAGCGCTTCCGGACTCACGGGGGACACTGAAGCTTTCTTT
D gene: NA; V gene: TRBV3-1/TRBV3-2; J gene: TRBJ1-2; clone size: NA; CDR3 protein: CASSLERNYGYTF; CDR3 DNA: TGTGCCAGCAGCCTAGAACGCAACTATGGCTACACCTTC
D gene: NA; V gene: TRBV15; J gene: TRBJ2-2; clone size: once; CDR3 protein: CATSRDSSTNTGELFF; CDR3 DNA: TGTGCCACCAGCAGAGATTCCAGTACGAACACCGGGGAGCTGTTTTTT
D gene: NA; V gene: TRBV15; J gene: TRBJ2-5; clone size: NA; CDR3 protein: CATSRVGTQETQYF; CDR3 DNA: TGTGCCACCAGCAGAGTCGGGACGCAAGAGACCCAGTACTTC
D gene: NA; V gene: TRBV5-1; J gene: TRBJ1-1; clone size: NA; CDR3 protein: CASSHGVRAEAFF; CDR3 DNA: TGCGCCAGCAGCCACGGGGTTAGGGCTGAAGCTTTCTTT
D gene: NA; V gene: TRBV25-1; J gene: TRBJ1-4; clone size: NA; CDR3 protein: CASRGGANEKLFF; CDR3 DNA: TGTGCCAGCAGAGGGGGTGCTAATGAAAAACTGTTTTTT
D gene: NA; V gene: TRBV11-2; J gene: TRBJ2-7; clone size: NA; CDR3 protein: CASSAYEQYF; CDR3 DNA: TGTGCCAGCAGCGCCTACGAGCAGTACTTC
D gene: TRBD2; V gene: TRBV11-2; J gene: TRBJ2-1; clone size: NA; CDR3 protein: CASSLVPGLAPSYNEQFF; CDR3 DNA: TGTGCCAGCAGCCTCGTCCCGGGACTAGCTCCCTCCTACAATGAGCAGTTCTTC
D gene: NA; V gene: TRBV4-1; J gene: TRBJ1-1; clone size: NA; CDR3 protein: CASRAGGSKAGTEAFF; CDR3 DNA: TGCGCCAGCAGGGCAGGTGGGTCGAAGGCAGGCACTGAAGCTTTCTTT